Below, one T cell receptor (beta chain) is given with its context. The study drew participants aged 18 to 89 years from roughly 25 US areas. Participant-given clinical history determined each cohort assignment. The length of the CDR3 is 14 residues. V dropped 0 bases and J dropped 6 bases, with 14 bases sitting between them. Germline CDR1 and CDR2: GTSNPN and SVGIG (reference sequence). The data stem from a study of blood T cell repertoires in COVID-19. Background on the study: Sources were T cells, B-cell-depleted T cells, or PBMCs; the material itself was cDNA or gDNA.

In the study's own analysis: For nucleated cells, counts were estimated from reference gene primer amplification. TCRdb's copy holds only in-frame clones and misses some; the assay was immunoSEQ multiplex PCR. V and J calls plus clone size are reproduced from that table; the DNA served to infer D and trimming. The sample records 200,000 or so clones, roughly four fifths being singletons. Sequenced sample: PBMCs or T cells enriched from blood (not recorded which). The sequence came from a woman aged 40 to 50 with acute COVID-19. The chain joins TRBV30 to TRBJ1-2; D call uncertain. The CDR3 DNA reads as TGTGCCTGGAGTGTAAATGGGGAGGTGAATGGCTACACCTTC. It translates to CAWSVNGEVNGYTF.